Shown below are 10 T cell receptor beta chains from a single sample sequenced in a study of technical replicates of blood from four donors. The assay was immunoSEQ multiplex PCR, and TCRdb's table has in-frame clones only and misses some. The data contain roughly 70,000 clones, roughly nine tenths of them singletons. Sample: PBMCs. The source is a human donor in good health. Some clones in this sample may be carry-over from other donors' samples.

CDR3 DNA: TGTGCCAGCAGCCCCCTGGGGGGTCCCAACACTAATCAGCCCCAGCATTTT. It encodes CASSPLGGPNTNQPQHF. V is TRBV7-8 and J is TRBJ1-5; perhaps TRBD1 as D (5 bases). This CDR3 is 17 amino acids long. The ends were cut back, 5 bases at V and 4 bases at J, with 21 bases in the middle. Germline CDR1 and CDR2: SGHVS and FQNEAQ.

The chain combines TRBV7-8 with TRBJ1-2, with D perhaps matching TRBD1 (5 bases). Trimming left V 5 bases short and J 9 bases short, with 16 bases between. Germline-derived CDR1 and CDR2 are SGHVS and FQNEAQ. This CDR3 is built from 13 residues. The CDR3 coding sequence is TGTGCCAGCAGCACGAGAGATGGGACTCGCTACACCTTC. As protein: CASSTRDGTRYTF.

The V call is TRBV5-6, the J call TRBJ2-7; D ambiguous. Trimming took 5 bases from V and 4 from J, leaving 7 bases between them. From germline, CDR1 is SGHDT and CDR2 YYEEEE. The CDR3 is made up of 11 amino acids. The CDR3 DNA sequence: TGTGCCAGCAGTCTTAGATACGAGCAGTACTTC. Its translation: CASSLRYEQYF.

DNA for the CDR3: TGTGCCATCAGTGAGTCCTTGGAGACCCAGTACTTC. Its translation is CAISESLETQYF. The chain uses TRBV10-3 and TRBJ2-5; D call uncertain. This CDR3 region has 12 residues. V was trimmed by 0 bases and J by 5 bases, leaving 4 bases between them. CDR1 ENHRY and CDR2 SYGVKD come from the germline V gene.

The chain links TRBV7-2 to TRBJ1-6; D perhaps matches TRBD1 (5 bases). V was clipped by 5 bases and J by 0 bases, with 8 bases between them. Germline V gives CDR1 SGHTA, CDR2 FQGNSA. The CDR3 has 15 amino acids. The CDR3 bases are TGTGCCAGCAGCGCGGGGGGCTCCTATAATTCACCCCTCCACTTT. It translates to CASSAGGSYNSPLHF. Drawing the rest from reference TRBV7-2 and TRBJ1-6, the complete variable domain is GAGVSQSPSNKVTEKGKDVELRCDPISGHTALYWYRQSLGQGLEFLIYFQGNSAPDKSGLPSDRFSAERTGGSVSTLTIQRTQQEDSAVYLCASSAGGSYNSPLHFGNGTRLTVT.

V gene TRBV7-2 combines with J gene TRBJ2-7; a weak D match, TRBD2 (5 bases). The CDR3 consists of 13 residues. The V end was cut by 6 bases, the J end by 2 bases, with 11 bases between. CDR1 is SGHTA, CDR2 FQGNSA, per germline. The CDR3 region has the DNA TGTGCCAGCAGGGGTAGCGCGACCTACGAGCAGTACTTC. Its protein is CASRGSATYEQYF.

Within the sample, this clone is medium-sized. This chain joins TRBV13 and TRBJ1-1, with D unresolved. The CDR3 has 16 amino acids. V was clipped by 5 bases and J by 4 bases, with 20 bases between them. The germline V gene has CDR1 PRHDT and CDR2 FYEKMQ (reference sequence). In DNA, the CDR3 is TGTGCCAGCAGCCAAGAAGGTTCTATCGAGGGCACTGAAGCTTTCTTT. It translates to CASSQEGSIEGTEAFF.

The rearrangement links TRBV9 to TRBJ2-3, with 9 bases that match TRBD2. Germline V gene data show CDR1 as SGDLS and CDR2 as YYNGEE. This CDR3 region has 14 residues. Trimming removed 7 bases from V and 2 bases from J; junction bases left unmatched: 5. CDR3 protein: CASSPSGVTDTQYF. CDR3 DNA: TGTGCCAGCTCCCCTAGCGGGGTCACAGATACGCAGTATTTT.

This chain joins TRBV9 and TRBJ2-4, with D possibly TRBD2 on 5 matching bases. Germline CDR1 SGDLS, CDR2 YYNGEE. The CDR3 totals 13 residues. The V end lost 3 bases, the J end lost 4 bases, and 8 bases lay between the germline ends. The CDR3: CASSATGKNIQYF. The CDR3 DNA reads TGTGCCAGCAGCGCCACGGGGAAAAACATTCAGTACTTC.

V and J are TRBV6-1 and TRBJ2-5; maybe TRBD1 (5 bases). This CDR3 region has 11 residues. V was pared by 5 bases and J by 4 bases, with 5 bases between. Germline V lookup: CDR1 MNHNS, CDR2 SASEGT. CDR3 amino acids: CASSRGETQYF. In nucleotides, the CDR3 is TGTGCCAGCAGTAGGGGAGAGACCCAGTACTTC.